The sequence of this T cell receptor beta chain was determined in a study of blood T cell repertoires in COVID-19. Turning to the study itself: The cDNA or gDNA used as material had been derived from T cells, B-cell-depleted T cells, or PBMCs.

As handled by the study authors: Estimates of nucleated cell counts were drawn from the amplification of reference gene primers. Clones were sequenced by immunoSEQ multiplex PCR, and TCRdb holds only the in-frame ones, with some missing. For V, J and clone size, that table is used; D and trimming come from the DNA. The data hold some 64,000 clones, with 65% to 85% observed a single time. Trimming at V came to 5 bases and at J to 1 base, leaving 8 bases not matched to a gene. This CDR3 contains 15 residues. The germline V gene has CDR1 SGHRS and CDR2 YFSETQ. V gene TRBV5-1 combines with J gene TRBJ2-7, with 8 bases that match TRBD1. The TCR originated in an elderly woman with active or convalescent COVID-19. The sequenced material came from peripheral blood. The CDR3 loop reads CASSPRTGQSYEQYF. DNA for the CDR3: TGCGCCAGCAGTCCTAGGACAGGGCAGTCCTACGAGCAGTACTTC.